Below, 2 T cell receptor beta chains from the same sample are listed, as sequenced in a study of patients and donors after allogeneic stem cell transplantation. Using its own MiXCR run on the RT-PCR reads, TCRdb lists one record per CDR3 protein. The table includes about a million distinct CDR3 sequences, more than 15% detected once. Material: blood, either unsorted or a sorted T cell fraction (not recorded which). The receptors derive from a human donor who was either an allogeneic HSCT recipient or a stem cell or donor lymphocyte infusion donor (not recorded which). It is not recorded whose cells these are; they may come from a transplant donor.

This clonotype appeared a few times. This rearrangement joins TRBV5-1 to TRBJ1-5; TRBD1 might be the D (6 bases). The CDR3 is 14 amino acids. Trimming removed 5 bases from V and 3 bases from J, with 12 bases in between. In germline, CDR1 is SGHRS, CDR2 YFSETQ. The CDR3 DNA reads as TGCGCCAGCAGTCCACAGGGCCTCAATCAGCCCCAGCATTTT. It translates to CASSPQGLNQPQHF.

This clonotype occurred many times. The chain has TRBV4-1 and TRBJ2-1; 10 bases are shared with TRBD1. The CDR3 extends over 16 amino acids. Germline values: CDR1 MGHRA, CDR2 YSYEKL. Trimming took 4 bases from V and 2 from J; bases not matched to a gene: 5. CDR3 nucleotides: TGCGCCAGCAGCCGAGAAGGACAGGGGGCCTACAATGAGCAGTTCTTC. Translation: CASSREGQGAYNEQFF.